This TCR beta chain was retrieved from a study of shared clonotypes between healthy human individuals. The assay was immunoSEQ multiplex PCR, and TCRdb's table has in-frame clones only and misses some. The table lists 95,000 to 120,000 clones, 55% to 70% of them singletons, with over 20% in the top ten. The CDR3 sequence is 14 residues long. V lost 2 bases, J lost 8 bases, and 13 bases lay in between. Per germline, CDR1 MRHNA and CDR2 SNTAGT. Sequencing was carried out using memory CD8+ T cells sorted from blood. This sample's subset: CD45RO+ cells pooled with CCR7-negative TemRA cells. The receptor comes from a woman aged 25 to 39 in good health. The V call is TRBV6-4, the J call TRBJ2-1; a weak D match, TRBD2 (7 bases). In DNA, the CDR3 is TGTGCCAGCAGTGACAAAGGGGGGGCCCATGAGCAGTTCTTC. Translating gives CASSDKGGAHEQFF.